The 4 T cell receptor beta chains below all came from one sample that was sequenced in a study of T cell responses to AZD1222 COVID-19 vaccine. Method: immunoSEQ multiplex PCR; TCRdb's copy keeps in-frame clones and lacks some. The data show 140,000 to 150,000 clones, with approximately 93% seen just once and less than 15% held by the top ten. The source material was peripheral blood, sampled after recovery from COVID-19. The receptors stem from an adult who had recovered from COVID-19.

The rearrangement joins TRBV14 to TRBJ2-3; the D is unclear. V was shortened by 0 bases and J by 5 bases, with 9 bases between the two germline ends. The CDR3 has 14 residues. Germline lookup yields CDR1 SGHDN and CDR2 FVKESK. This chain's CDR3 is CASSQDLGVDTQYF. The CDR3 nucleotides are TGTGCCAGCAGCCAAGATCTCGGAGTAGATACGCAGTATTTT.

The chain is built from TRBV5-8 and TRBJ2-7, with unresolved D. The CDR3 is 10 residues long. Between the trimmed V and J ends, which lost 3 bases and 2 bases, there was a span of 0 bases. Germline loops: CDR1 SGHTS, CDR2 YDEGEE. CDR3 sequence (DNA): TGTGCCAGCAGCTCCTACGAGCAGTACTTC. Its translation is CASSSYEQYF.

This clone was counted only a few times. The J gene is TRBJ2-7, the V gene TRBV7-9; D is uncertain. V was cut by 5 bases and J by 2 bases, with 7 bases left in between. This CDR3 contains 12 residues. Per germline, CDR1 SEHNR and CDR2 FQNEAQ (reference sequence). CDR3 in amino acids: CASSIDTYEQYF. The CDR3 DNA sequence: TGTGCCAGCAGCATCGACACCTACGAGCAGTACTTC.

The chain uses TRBV5-1 and TRBJ2-1, with D tentatively TRBD1 or TRBD2 (5 bases each). The CDR3 runs 13 residues. CDR1 is SGHRS and CDR2 is YFSETQ in the germline V gene. With 0 bases removed from V and 5 bases from J, the gap between germline ends came to 6 bases. The CDR3 spells CASSLAGHNEQFF. The CDR3 bases are TGCGCCAGCAGCTTGGCGGGGCACAATGAGCAGTTCTTC.